This TCR beta chain originates from a study of CD8 T cells in ankylosing spondylitis. Study outcomes and limitations: Disease-linked clones were CD8+ and relatively rare in peripheral blood. Ankylosing spondylitis blood appeared to carry a characteristic TCR beta motif of 7 or 8 highly homologous variants. Within matched ankylosing spondylitis synovial fluid, disease-linked clones were reportedly significantly enriched.

This clonotype was recorded at least ten times. The antigen is undetermined. This CDR3 comprises 15 residues. With 6 bases removed from V and 0 bases from J, the gap between germline ends came to 14 bases. Germline values: CDR1 MNHEY, CDR2 SMNVEV (reference sequence). Preparation of TCR beta libraries was done by quantitative 5'-RACE with molecular barcodes. TCRdb passed the 5' RACE reads through MiXCR, listing each CDR3 protein once. The table shows 350,000 to 550,000 distinct CDR3 sequences, with approximately 26% occurring only once. The TCR sequence derives from a male donor with ankylosing spondylitis. The specimen sequenced was blood, either unsorted or a sorted T cell fraction (not recorded which). The chain has TRBV27 and TRBJ2-5; D is perhaps TRBD2 (6 bases). The CDR3 spells CASRIKGLYQETQYF. The CDR3 region has the DNA TGTGCCAGCAGAATAAAGGGACTGTACCAAGAGACCCAGTACTTC.